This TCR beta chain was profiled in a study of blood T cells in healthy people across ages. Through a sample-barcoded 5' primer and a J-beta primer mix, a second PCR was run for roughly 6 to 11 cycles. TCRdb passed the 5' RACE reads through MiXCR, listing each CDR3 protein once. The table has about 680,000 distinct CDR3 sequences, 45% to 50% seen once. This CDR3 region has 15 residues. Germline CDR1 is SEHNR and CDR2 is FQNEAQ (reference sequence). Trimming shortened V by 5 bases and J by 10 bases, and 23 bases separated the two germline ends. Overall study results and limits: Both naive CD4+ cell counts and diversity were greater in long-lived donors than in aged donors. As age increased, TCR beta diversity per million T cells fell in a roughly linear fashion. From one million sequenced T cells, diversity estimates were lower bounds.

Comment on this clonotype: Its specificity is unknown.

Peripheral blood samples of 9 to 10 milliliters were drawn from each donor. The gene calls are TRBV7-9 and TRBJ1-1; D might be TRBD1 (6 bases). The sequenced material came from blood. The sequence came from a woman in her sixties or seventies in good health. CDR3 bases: TGTGCCAGCAGCCCGGAACAGGGACTTGGGGAGGGAGCTTTCTTT. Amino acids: CASSPEQGLGEGAFF.